This T cell receptor (beta chain) was observed in a study of T cell responses to AZD1222 COVID-19 vaccine. Looking at the study overall: Combined were second doses at about 4 or about 12 weeks. General study results and limits: Clonal diversity may have been underestimated, and the donors were mostly white British, with more females than males. Dominant at 160-218 and 743-854, vaccine-associated CD4 TCRs also spanned spike. The study sampled repertoires only after the peak T cell response.

This clone was seen a handful of times. Antigen unknown. Produced via immunoSEQ multiplex PCR; TCRdb's table is partial and in-frame only. The table records 140,000 to 150,000 clones, 80% to 90% of them present only once. The specimen comprised peripheral blood, sampled on day 0 of AZD1222 vaccination. The sequence came from an adult in good health.

The CDR3 here is CASRPDRLNTEAFF. In DNA form, the CDR3 reads TGCGCCAGCAGACCGGACAGGCTGAACACTGAAGCTTTCTTT. The chain combines TRBV23-1 with TRBJ1-1; 7 nucleotides align to TRBD1. TRBV23-1 is assigned to the ORF class and has an uncertain function. The CDR3 runs to 14 residues. J lost 0 bases, V lost 6 bases, and 4 bases had no gene match.